These 5 T cell receptor beta chains came from one sample sequenced in a study of breast tumors, draining lymph nodes, adjacent tissues. Samples came from axillary lymph nodes draining the breast cancer. TCRdb redid the calling of the multiplex PCR reads with MiXCR, one entry per CDR3 protein. The sample shows 150,000 or so distinct CDR3 sequences, 33% of them seen only once. Sequenced input: axillary lymph node tissue. The receptors here all came from a female donor with breast cancer. Some clones in this sample may be carry-over from other donors' samples.

Points on this clonotype: A much larger clone is a single base away; this may be a read error. The V and J genes are TRBV20-1 and TRBJ2-5, with D uncertain. Per the germline V gene, CDR1 is DFQATT and CDR2 is SNEGSKA (reference sequence). The CDR3 is made up of 12 amino acids. CDR3 in amino acids: CSARGGEKTPYF. CDR3 nucleotide sequence: TGCAGTGCCCGAGGTGGCGAGAAGACCCCGTACTTC.

Remarks on this clonotype: One end of the junction does not line up with germline, which may come from a read error. The chain joins TRBV24-1 to TRBJ1-2; D is possibly TRBD1 (5 bases). This CDR3 has 14 amino acids. CDR1 is KGHDR and CDR2 is SFDVKD in the germline V gene. CDR3 protein: CATSVRRRDYGYSF. As DNA, the CDR3 is TGTGCCACCAGTGTCAGAAGGAGGGACTATGGCTACTCCTTC.

In the case of this clonotype: The junction shows a germline mismatch at one end, possibly a read error. The CDR3 loop reads CATSRDTNTEAF. The CDR3 nucleotides are TGTGCCACCAGCAGGGACACGAACACTGAAGCTTTC. The V gene is TRBV15, the J gene TRBJ2-6, with D possibly TRBD1 on 5 matching bases. Looked up from germline, CDR1 is LNHNV and CDR2 is YYDKDF (reference sequence). The CDR3 runs to 12 residues.

The chain couples TRBV2 to TRBJ1-4; D is perhaps TRBD1 (5 bases). This CDR3 has 15 amino acids. Trimming removed 3 bases at V and 7 bases at J, with 15 bases between. The germline V gene has CDR1 SNHLY and CDR2 FYNNEI. In DNA, the CDR3 is TGTGCCAGCAGTGATCGTCGGGGCTCTGGTGAAAAACTGTTTTTT. Residues: CASSDRRGSGEKLFF.

Comment on this clonotype: Being one base from a much bigger clone, this may be a read error. The rearrangement uses TRBV30 and TRBJ2-7; TRBD1 is a possible D gene (7 bases). With 1 base removed from V and 4 bases from J, the gap between germline ends came to 17 bases. The CDR3 extends over 15 amino acids. Germline CDR1 and CDR2: GTSNPN and SVGIG (reference sequence). CDR3 in amino acids: CAWSGAGQLPYEQYF. In DNA, the CDR3 is TGTGCCTGGAGTGGGGCGGGACAGCTCCCGTACGAGCAGTACTTC. The full variable domain, its missing parts supplied by reference TRBV30 and TRBJ2-7, is SQTIHQWPATLVQPVGSPLSLECTVEGTSNPNLYWYRQAAGRGLQLLFYSVGIGQISSEVPQNLSASRPQDRQFILSSKKLLLSDSGFYLCAWSGAGQLPYEQYFGPGTRLTVT.